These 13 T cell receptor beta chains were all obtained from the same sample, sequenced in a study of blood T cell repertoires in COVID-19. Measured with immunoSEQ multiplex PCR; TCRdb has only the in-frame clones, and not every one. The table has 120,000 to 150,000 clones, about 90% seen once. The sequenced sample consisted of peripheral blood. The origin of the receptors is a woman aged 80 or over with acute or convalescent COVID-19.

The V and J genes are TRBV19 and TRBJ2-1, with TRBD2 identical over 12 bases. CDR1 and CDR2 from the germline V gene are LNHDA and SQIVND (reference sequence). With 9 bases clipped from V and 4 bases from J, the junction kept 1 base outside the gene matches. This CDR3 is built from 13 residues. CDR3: CARLAGGYNEQFF. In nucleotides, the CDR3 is TGTGCCAGACTAGCGGGGGGATACAATGAGCAGTTCTTC.

For the CDR3, the DNA is TGCGCCAGCAGCCAAGCGCCGGGTGACTATGGCTACACCTTC. Its protein product is CASSQAPGDYGYTF. The chain has TRBV4-1 and TRBJ1-2; no firm D call. The V end was cut by 1 base, the J end by 3 bases, with 9 bases between. The CDR3 is made up of 14 amino acids. Germline loops: CDR1 MGHRA, CDR2 YSYEKL.

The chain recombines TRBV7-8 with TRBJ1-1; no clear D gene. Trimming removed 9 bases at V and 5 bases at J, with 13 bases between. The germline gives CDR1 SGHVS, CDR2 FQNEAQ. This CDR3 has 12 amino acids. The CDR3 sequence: CASAPRRTEAFF. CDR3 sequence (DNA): TGTGCCAGTGCACCTCGTCGGACTGAAGCTTTCTTT.

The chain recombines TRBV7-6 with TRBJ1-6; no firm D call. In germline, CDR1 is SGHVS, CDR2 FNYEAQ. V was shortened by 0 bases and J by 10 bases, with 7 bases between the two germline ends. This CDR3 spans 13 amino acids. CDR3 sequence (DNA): TGTGCCAGCAGCTTAGCGGAGGGATCACCCCTCCACTTT. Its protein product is CASSLAEGSPLHF.

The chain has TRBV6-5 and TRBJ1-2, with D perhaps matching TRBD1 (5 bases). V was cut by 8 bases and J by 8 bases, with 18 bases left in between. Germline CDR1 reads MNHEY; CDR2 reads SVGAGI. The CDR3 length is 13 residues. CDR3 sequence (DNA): TGTGCCAGCGGATATGGGCCAGGGCGAGGCTACACCTTC. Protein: CASGYGPGRGYTF.

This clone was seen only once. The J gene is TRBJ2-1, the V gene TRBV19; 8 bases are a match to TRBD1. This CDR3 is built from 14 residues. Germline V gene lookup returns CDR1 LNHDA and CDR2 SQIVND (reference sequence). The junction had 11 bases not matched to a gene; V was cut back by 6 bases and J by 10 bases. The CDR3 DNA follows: TGTGCCAGTAGGTCTAGGGGACAGGATGGGGAGCAGTTCTTC. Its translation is CASRSRGQDGEQFF.

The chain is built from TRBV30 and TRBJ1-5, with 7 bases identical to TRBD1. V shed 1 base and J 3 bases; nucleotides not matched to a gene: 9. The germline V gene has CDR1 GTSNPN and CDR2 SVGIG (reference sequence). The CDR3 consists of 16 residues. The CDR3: CAWSGPSGGHNQPQHF. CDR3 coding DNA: TGTGCCTGGAGTGGCCCCTCAGGGGGGCACAATCAGCCCCAGCATTTT.

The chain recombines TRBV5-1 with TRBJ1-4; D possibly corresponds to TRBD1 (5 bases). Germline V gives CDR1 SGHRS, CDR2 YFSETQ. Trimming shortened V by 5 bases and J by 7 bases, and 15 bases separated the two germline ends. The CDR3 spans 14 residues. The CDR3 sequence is CASRPGQGTEKLFF. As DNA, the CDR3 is TGCGCCAGCAGACCGGGCCAGGGAACTGAAAAACTGTTTTTT.

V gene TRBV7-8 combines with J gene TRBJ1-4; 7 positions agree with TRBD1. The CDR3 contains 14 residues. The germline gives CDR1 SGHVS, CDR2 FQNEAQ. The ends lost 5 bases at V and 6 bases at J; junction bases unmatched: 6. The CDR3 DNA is TGTGCCAGCAGCCCAGGGGGTTTGGATGAAAAACTGTTTTTT. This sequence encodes CASSPGGLDEKLFF.

The CDR3: CASSQAGGRGTEAFF. The CDR3 DNA is TGTGCCAGCAGCCAAGCCGGGGGGCGTGGAACTGAAGCTTTCTTT. The genes are TRBV3-1 (or the pseudogene TRBV3-2) and TRBJ1-1; TRBD1 might be the D (6 bases). The V end lost 1 base, the J end lost 5 bases, and 14 bases lay between the germline ends. Germline-derived CDR1 and CDR2 are LGHDT and YNNKEL (reference sequence). This CDR3 is 15 amino acids long.

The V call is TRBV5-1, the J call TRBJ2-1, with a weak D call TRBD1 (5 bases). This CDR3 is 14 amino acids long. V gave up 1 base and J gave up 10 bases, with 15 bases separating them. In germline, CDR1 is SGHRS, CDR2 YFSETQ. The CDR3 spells CASSLLADPGEQFF. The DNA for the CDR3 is TGCGCCAGCAGCTTGTTAGCCGACCCAGGGGAGCAGTTCTTC.

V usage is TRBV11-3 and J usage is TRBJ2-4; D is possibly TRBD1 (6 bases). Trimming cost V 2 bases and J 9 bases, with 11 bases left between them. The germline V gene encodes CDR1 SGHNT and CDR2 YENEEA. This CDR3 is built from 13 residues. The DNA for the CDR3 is TGTGCCAGCAGCTTAATCAGGGGTGGCATTCAGTACTTC. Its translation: CASSLIRGGIQYF.

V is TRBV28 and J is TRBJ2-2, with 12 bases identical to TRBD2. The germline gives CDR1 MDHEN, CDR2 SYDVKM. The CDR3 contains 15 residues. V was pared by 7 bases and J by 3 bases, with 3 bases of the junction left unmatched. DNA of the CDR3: TGTGCCAGCACCCTAGCGGGGGGGTACACCGGGGAGCTGTTTTTT. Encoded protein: CASTLAGGYTGELFF.